The 17 T cell receptor beta chains below all came from one sample that was sequenced in a study of blood T cell repertoires in COVID-19 (dated by TCRdb to about 2020). Receptor libraries were prepared by the immunoSEQ multiplex PCR assay. TCRdb retrieved this table from immuneACCESS and kept in-frame rearrangements only. Not all clones are present; in checked studies, unresolved V genes account for under half, and no reason is known for the remainder. The sample table shows nearly 350,000 clones, and 65% to 85% are seen once. The top ten hold under 3% of the sample. Material for sequencing was peripheral blood. All receptors come from a man younger than 45 with active or convalescent COVID-19.

V gene TRBV7-3 combines with J gene TRBJ2-6, with D perhaps TRBD2 (6 bases). There are 17 residues in the CDR3. Between the trimmed V and J ends, which lost 5 bases and 2 bases, there was a span of 16 bases. Germline CDR1 is SGHTA and CDR2 is FQGTGA. CDR3 nucleotide sequence: TGTGCCAGCAGCCTTGGACCCCCGGGGGCTGGGGCCAACGTCCTGACTTTC. Translating it yields CASSLGPPGAGANVLTF.

The J gene is TRBJ1-2, the V gene TRBV12-3 or TRBV12-4; D unresolved. The CDR3 is 13 amino acids. The germline V and J ends were trimmed by 3 bases and 0 bases, with 5 bases remaining between them. CDR3 sequence reads: CASSLAANYGYTF. CDR3 coding DNA: TGTGCCAGCAGTTTGGCAGCTAACTATGGCTACACCTTC.

This clone was seen just once. This sequence joins TRBV4-1 and TRBJ1-5; D is ambiguous. CDR3 size: 15 residues. Germline V lookup: CDR1 MGHRA, CDR2 YSYEKL. The V end lost 0 bases, the J end lost 1 base, and 7 bases lay between the germline ends. CDR3 sequence: CASSQEPGSNQPQHF. The CDR3 coding sequence is TGCGCCAGCAGCCAAGAACCGGGAAGCAATCAGCCCCAGCATTTT.

A few counts support this clone. The rearrangement uses TRBV9 and TRBJ2-7, with TRBD2 matching over 8 bases. Germline CDR1 reads SGDLS; CDR2 reads YYNGEE. V shed 3 bases and J 10 bases; nucleotides not matched to a gene: 12. The CDR3 covers 14 residues. CDR3 nucleotide sequence: TGTGCCAGCAGCGGTGGGGGACTAGTAGCAGCCCAGTACTTC. Protein product: CASSGGGLVAAQYF.

J is TRBJ1-4 and V is TRBV6-5; no definite D call. The V gene lost 6 bases and the J gene lost 3 bases, with 11 bases spanning the gap. This CDR3 comprises 14 residues. The germline CDR1 and CDR2 sequences are MNHEY and SVGAGI. CDR3 nucleotide sequence: TGTGCCAGCAGCTCCAGGCCATCTAATGAAAAACTGTTTTTT. It codes for CASSSRPSNEKLFF.

This chain uses TRBV18 with TRBJ2-3, with 8 bases identical to TRBD1. This CDR3 is built from 15 residues. Per germline, CDR1 KGHSH and CDR2 LQKENI. Unmatched junction bases numbered 8, after V lost 2 bases and J lost 7 bases. The CDR3 DNA is TGTGCCAGCTCACCAACGGACAGGGAAATCAATACGCAGTATTTT. This translates into CASSPTDREINTQYF.

The chain joins TRBV24-1 to TRBJ2-3, with D possibly matching TRBD2 (5 bases). In germline, CDR1 is KGHDR, CDR2 SFDVKD. The CDR3 runs to 14 residues. V was pared by 3 bases and J by 6 bases, with 12 bases between. DNA for the CDR3: TGTGCCACCAGTGATGAGCCCGCGGGTGATACGCAGTATTTT. This gives the protein CATSDEPAGDTQYF.

The chain links TRBV7-8 to TRBJ2-1; D may be TRBD1 (5 bases). The CDR3 covers 17 residues. V dropped 6 bases and J dropped 0 bases, with 18 bases sitting between them. Germline V lookup: CDR1 SGHVS, CDR2 FQNEAQ. DNA of the CDR3: TGTGCCAGCAGTCCAAGTGGGGCTGGGTACTCCTACAATGAGCAGTTCTTC. This codes for CASSPSGAGYSYNEQFF.

V is TRBV6-6 and J is TRBJ1-1; D remains ambiguous. Trimming left V 4 bases short and J 3 bases short, with 12 bases between. The CDR3 consists of 14 residues. Germline V gene lookup returns CDR1 MNHNY and CDR2 SVGAGI (reference sequence). The CDR3 here is CASSSLSLYTEAFF. In DNA, the CDR3 is TGTGCCAGCAGTTCACTTAGCCTTTACACTGAAGCTTTCTTT.

V gene TRBV19 combines with J gene TRBJ2-7; a weak D match, TRBD2 (5 bases). CDR3 length: 14 amino acids. The V end was cut by 3 bases, the J end by 5 bases, with 14 bases between. CDR1 and CDR2 from the germline V gene are LNHDA and SQIVND (reference sequence). This CDR3 reads CASSMTNERDEQYF. The CDR3 DNA reads TGTGCCAGTAGTATGACAAACGAGAGGGACGAGCAGTACTTC.

The genes are TRBV6-6 and TRBJ1-1, with D unresolved. Germline V CDR1 and CDR2: MNHNY, SVGAGI (reference sequence). This CDR3 is 12 amino acids long. The V and J ends lost 7 bases and 0 bases respectively, with 6 bases between them. DNA for the CDR3: TGTGCCAGCACCGACATGAACACTGAAGCTTTCTTT. This sequence encodes CASTDMNTEAFF.

This sequence joins TRBV4-3 and TRBJ1-2; 12 bases are shared with TRBD1. CDR3 length: 16 amino acids. V trimming: 4 bases; J trimming: 7 bases; junction bases outside the gene matches: 10. In germline, CDR1 is LGHNA, CDR2 YSLEER. In DNA, the CDR3 is TGCGCCAGCAGCCCCACCCGGGACAGGGGGCCGGGTGGCTACACCTTC. Translation: CASSPTRDRGPGGYTF.

This clone was observed a few times. The chain employs TRBV5-6 and TRBJ1-1; the D is unclear. The germline V gene encodes CDR1 SGHDT and CDR2 YYEEEE. The CDR3 extends over 14 amino acids. V lost 2 bases to trimming and J lost 5 bases, with 13 bases between them. DNA of the CDR3: TGTGCCAGCAGCTTCGTTGGTCTGGAGACTGAAGCTTTCTTT. Translation gives CASSFVGLETEAFF.

This rearrangement joins TRBV30 to TRBJ2-7; 10 positions match TRBD1. Germline V CDR1 and CDR2: GTSNPN, SVGIG (reference sequence). The junction had 6 bases not matched to a gene; V was cut back by 3 bases and J by 4 bases. The CDR3 length is 14 residues. Here the CDR3 DNA reads TGTGCCTGGAGCACCGGGACAGGGGCATACGAGCAGTACTTC. It specifies CAWSTGTGAYEQYF.

The chain is built from TRBV11-3 and TRBJ2-7; the D gene is possibly TRBD2 (7 bases). The CDR3 contains 15 residues. Germline values: CDR1 SGHNT, CDR2 YENEEA. Trimming left V 3 bases short and J 4 bases short, with 16 bases between. The CDR3 DNA sequence: TGTGCCAGCAGCTTCGGGGGGCGGGGGAGTTACGAGCAGTACTTC. Amino acid sequence: CASSFGGRGSYEQYF.

This chain joins TRBV21-1 and TRBJ2-7; the table assigns TRBD1, which was not confirmed against the DNA. TRBV21-1 is assigned pseudogene status. CDR3 length equals 16 residues. The CDR3 sequence: CASSKASGQLPYEQYF. Written as DNA, the CDR3 is TGTGCCAGCAGCAAAGCATCGGGACAGCTACCCTACGAGCAGTACTTC.

The rearrangement uses TRBV10-3 and TRBJ1-1; D may be TRBD1 (6 bases). Germline V gene sequence: CDR1 ENHRY, CDR2 SYGVKD. V was trimmed by 5 bases and J by 1 base, leaving 14 bases between them. This CDR3 spans 15 amino acids. The CDR3 coding sequence is TGTGCCATCAGTAACAGGGTTCAGGGGAACACTGAAGCTTTCTTT. It specifies CAISNRVQGNTEAFF.